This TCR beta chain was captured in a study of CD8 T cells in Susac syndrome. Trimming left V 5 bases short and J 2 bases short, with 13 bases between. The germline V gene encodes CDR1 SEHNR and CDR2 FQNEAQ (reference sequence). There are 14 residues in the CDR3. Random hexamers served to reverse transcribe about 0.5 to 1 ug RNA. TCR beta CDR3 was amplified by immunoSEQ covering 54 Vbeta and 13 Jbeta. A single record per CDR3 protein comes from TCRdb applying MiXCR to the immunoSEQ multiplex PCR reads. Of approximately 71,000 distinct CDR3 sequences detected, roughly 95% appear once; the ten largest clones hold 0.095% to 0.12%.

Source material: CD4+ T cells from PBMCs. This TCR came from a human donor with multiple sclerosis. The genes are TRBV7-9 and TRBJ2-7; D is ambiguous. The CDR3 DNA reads TGTGCCAGCAGCCCCAAGACGGATGCCTACGAGCAGTACTTC. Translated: CASSPKTDAYEQYF.